Listed below are T cell receptor beta chains from one sample, sequenced in a study of T cell repertoires in cytomegalovirus infection. Antigens for these TCRs are unknown. Using its own MiXCR run on the reads, TCRdb lists one record per CDR3 protein. Of some 220,000 distinct CDR3 sequences listed, 38% were seen once; the top ten hold 59%. The sample was CD8+ T cells from cultured PBMCs, taken from culture after CMV antigen stimulation. These receptors were collected from a human donor in good health (CMV status not recorded). Some clones in this sample may be carry-over from other donors' samples. Both conserved end residues are part of each CDR3. A D gene is named only where the DNA matches it firmly.

j_call v_call d_call cdr3_aa
TRBJ1-6 TRBV27 . CASSLAGGNSPLHF
TRBJ2-2 TRBV7-9 . CASSGRTWDTANTGELFF
TRBJ1-1 TRBV5-8 TRBD1 CASSSSDRLMNTEAFF
TRBJ1-1 TRBV6-4 . CASSEGHGTEAFF
TRBJ2-4 TRBV7-2 TRBD2 CASSLAIAGGDIQYF
TRBJ2-7 TRBV20-1 . CSAPVQGLTYEQYF
TRBJ1-5 TRBV27 TRBD1 CASSLGDRVGNKPQHF
TRBJ2-1 TRBV11-2 TRBD2 CASRSRPSGEGNEQFF
TRBJ1-2 TRBV27 . CASSLHGSNYGYTF
TRBJ1-3 TRBV7-7 TRBD1 CASSTSDRVGDTIYF
TRBJ2-7 TRBV19 . CASTLRGSGPYEQYF
TRBJ2-7 TRBV20-1 . CSAIPGTSDLYEQYF
TRBJ2-4 TRBV20-1 . CSARYSGGNIQYF
TRBJ2-7 TRBV7-6 TRBD2 CASSLELAGSYEQYF
TRBJ2-1 TRBV13 TRBD2 CASTQGASGYNEQFF
TRBJ1-1 TRBV19 TRBD1 CASSESGGWVTEAFF
TRBJ2-3 TRBV28 . CASSFSPGLYTDTQYF